These 31 T cell receptor beta chains were sequenced from one sample in a study of shared clonotypes between healthy human individuals. Profiling relied on immunoSEQ multiplex PCR, and the TCRdb table lists in-frame clones only, not all of them. The table shows about 2 million clones, with about 95% occurring only once. The naive CD8 fraction comprised CD45RO-negative cells positively selected for CCR7 and excluded terminally differentiated effector memory CD45RA+ cells. Sample: naive CD8+ T cells sorted from blood. Source of these receptors: a man between 18 and 35 years old in good health.

On this clone: Different DNA sequences within this sample yield the same CDR3. The chain recombines TRBV9 with TRBJ2-1; no clear D. Germline loops: CDR1 SGDLS, CDR2 YYNGEE. This CDR3 comprises 14 residues. The V end was cut by 0 bases, the J end by 4 bases, with 8 bases between. The CDR3 loop reads CASSVGSGYNEQFF. Written as DNA, the CDR3 is TGTGCCAGCAGCGTAGGTTCGGGTTACAATGAGCAGTTCTTC.

The J gene is TRBJ2-2, the V gene TRBV30; TRBD1 agrees at 12 bases. The CDR3 is 14 residues long. Germline V gene sequence: CDR1 GTSNPN, CDR2 SVGIG (reference sequence). The V and J ends lost 4 bases and 7 bases, in that order; junction bases with no gene match: 4. This CDR3 reads CAWTGTGGIGELFF. DNA for the CDR3: TGTGCCTGGACCGGGACAGGGGGCATCGGGGAGCTGTTTTTT.

The V gene is TRBV19, the J gene TRBJ1-1; possible D gene TRBD1, 5 bases. The length of the CDR3 is 12 residues. V was shortened by 10 bases and J by 5 bases, with 14 bases between the two germline ends. The V gene's germline CDR1 is LNHDA and CDR2 SQIVND (reference sequence). CDR3 nucleotides: TGTGCCAATCAGGGTTGGATAACTGAAGCTTTCTTT. It encodes CANQGWITEAFF. Looking up the rest from reference TRBV19 and TRBJ1-1 gives the full variable domain: DGGITQSPKYLFRKEGQNVTLSCEQNLNHDAMYWYRQDPGQGLRLIYYSQIVNDFQKGDIAEGYSVSREKKESFPLTVTSAQKNPTAFYLCANQGWITEAFFGQGTRLTVV.

The chain is built from TRBV5-1 and TRBJ1-2, with 7 bases identical to TRBD1. V shed 1 base, J shed 4 bases, and the junction held 10 bases outside the gene matches. The germline CDR1 and CDR2 sequences are SGHRS and YFSETQ. The CDR3 totals 16 residues. The DNA of the CDR3 is TGCGCCAGCAGCTTGAGTCCCGGGACAGACCCCTATGGCTACACCTTC. Translation: CASSLSPGTDPYGYTF.

Note on this clone: Other DNA sequences in this sample translate to the same CDR3. This sequence joins TRBV7-9 and TRBJ2-3; maybe TRBD2 (5 bases). The ends were cut back, 8 bases at V and 1 base at J, with 7 bases in the middle. The CDR3 runs 12 residues. From germline, CDR1 is SEHNR and CDR2 FQNEAQ (reference sequence). The CDR3 region is CASAGGTDTQYF. CDR3 nucleotide sequence: TGTGCCAGCGCCGGGGGCACAGATACGCAGTATTTT.

As regards this clone: The sample carries other DNA sequences with the same CDR3. This rearrangement joins TRBV9 to TRBJ2-5; D assignment may be TRBD1 or TRBD2 (5 bases each). CDR3 length: 16 residues. V shed 0 bases and J shed 1 base, with 13 bases lying between them. Looked up from germline, CDR1 is SGDLS and CDR2 is YYNGEE. CDR3 in amino acids: CASSVDSEGTQETQYF. The CDR3, as DNA: TGTGCCAGCAGCGTAGATAGCGAGGGGACCCAAGAGACCCAGTACTTC.

As for this clone: The sample contains more than one DNA sequence encoding this CDR3. CDR3 sequence (DNA): TGTGCCAGTAGTATCACGGGATCCTACGAGCAGTACTTC. This sequence encodes CASSITGSYEQYF. The chain employs TRBV19 and TRBJ2-7; perhaps TRBD2 as D (5 bases). Trimming pared 3 bases from V and 1 base from J, leaving 7 bases between. CDR1 and CDR2 from the germline V gene are LNHDA and SQIVND (reference sequence). The CDR3 sequence is 13 residues long. The whole variable domain, remainder taken from reference TRBV19 and TRBJ2-7, is DGGITQSPKYLFRKEGQNVTLSCEQNLNHDAMYWYRQDPGQGLRLIYYSQIVNDFQKGDIAEGYSVSREKKESFPLTVTSAQKNPTAFYLCASSITGSYEQYFGPGTRLTVT.

This clone was counted a single time. The chain has TRBV27 and TRBJ2-7, with 7 bases aligning to TRBD1. The CDR3 extends over 13 amino acids. The junction had 10 bases not matched to a gene; V was cut back by 8 bases and J by 6 bases. CDR1 MNHEY and CDR2 SMNVEV come from the germline V gene (reference sequence). The CDR3 protein is CASGLTGSGEQYF. CDR3 DNA: TGTGCCAGCGGGTTGACAGGGTCGGGCGAGCAGTACTTC.

Remarks on this clone: Other DNA sequences within the sample encode an identical CDR3. The V and J genes are TRBV5-6 and TRBJ2-1, with D unresolved. This CDR3 region has 12 residues. CDR1 is SGHDT, CDR2 YYEEEE, per germline. V was trimmed by 0 bases and J by 5 bases, leaving 3 bases between them. Here the CDR3 DNA reads TGTGCCAGCAGCTTGGGAAACAATGAGCAGTTCTTC. It specifies CASSLGNNEQFF.

About this clone itself: This sample includes further DNA sequences coding for the same CDR3. The V and J genes are TRBV7-8 and TRBJ2-7; D is uncertain. The germline gives CDR1 SGHVS, CDR2 FQNEAQ. This CDR3 is 12 amino acids long. Between the trimmed V and J ends, which lost 6 bases and 0 bases, there was a span of 6 bases. The CDR3 is CASRDSSYEQYF. In DNA, the CDR3 is TGTGCCAGCAGGGATAGCTCCTACGAGCAGTACTTC.

This chain links TRBV27 with TRBJ2-7, with 9 bases aligning to TRBD1. Germline CDR1 is MNHEY and CDR2 is SMNVEV (reference sequence). CDR3 length: 14 amino acids. The ends lost 5 bases at V and 5 bases at J; junction bases unmatched: 7. The CDR3 coding sequence is TGTGCCAGCAGTACAGGACAGGGGATTAACGAGCAGTACTTC. It codes for CASSTGQGINEQYF.

The V and J genes are TRBV18 and TRBJ1-1; possible D gene TRBD1, 5 bases. The CDR3 is made up of 15 amino acids. CDR1 is KGHSH, CDR2 LQKENI, per germline. Deletions cut 0 bases from V and 4 bases from J, with 12 bases between. CDR3 in amino acids: CASSPPQQGGTEAFF. Here the CDR3 DNA reads TGTGCCAGCTCACCACCTCAGCAGGGAGGCACTGAAGCTTTCTTT.

J is TRBJ2-7 and V is TRBV2, with D possibly being TRBD1 or TRBD2 (6 bases each). V shed 0 bases and J shed 3 bases, with 9 bases lying between them. CDR1 is SNHLY and CDR2 is FYNNEI in the germline V gene. The CDR3 has 14 residues. CDR3 amino acids: CASSEAGGYYEQYF. CDR3 DNA sequence: TGTGCCAGCAGTGAAGCCGGGGGCTACTACGAGCAGTACTTC. Full variable domain (remainder filled in from reference TRBV2 and TRBJ2-7): EPEVTQTPSHQVTQMGQEVILRCVPISNHLYFYWYRQILGQKVEFLVSFYNNEISEKSEIFDDQFSVERPDGSNFTLKIRSTKLEDSAMYFCASSEAGGYYEQYFGPGTRLTVT.

On this clone itself: The sample has other DNA sequences that encode this CDR3 too. V usage is TRBV6-6 and J usage is TRBJ1-1, with 8 nucleotides matching TRBD1. Germline CDR1 and CDR2: MNHNY and SVGAGI (reference sequence). The CDR3 has 14 residues. The J segment lost 0 bases and the V segment lost 6 bases, leaving 3 bases of the junction unmatched. Here the CDR3 reads CASSWDRMNTEAFF. The CDR3 DNA reads as TGTGCCAGCAGCTGGGACAGGATGAACACTGAAGCTTTCTTT.

This chain connects TRBV29-1 to TRBJ2-7; 9 positions agree with TRBD2. This CDR3 contains 12 residues. In germline, CDR1 is SQVTM, CDR2 ANQGSEA. V dropped 3 bases and J dropped 13; count of bases not matched to a gene: 10. The CDR3 DNA reads as TGCAGCGTTGACCGGCCTAGCGGGGAGGTTTACTTC. Amino acids: CSVDRPSGEVYF.

Concerning this clone: The sample holds other DNA sequences that translate to the same CDR3. The V gene is TRBV5-6, the J gene TRBJ2-7; 7 positions agree with TRBD1. The CDR3 consists of 14 residues. Germline-derived CDR1 and CDR2 are SGHDT and YYEEEE. V dropped 4 bases and J dropped 0; count of bases not matched to a gene: 4. The CDR3 sequence is CASSLRGNSYEQYF. In DNA, the CDR3 is TGTGCCAGCAGCCTCAGGGGGAACTCCTACGAGCAGTACTTC.

This clone was recorded at least ten times. Other DNA sequences in the sample encode the same CDR3. The CDR3 coding sequence is TGTGCCAGCAGCCCAGCAGGGGACAATGAGCAGTTCTTC. Residues: CASSPAGDNEQFF. The rearrangement joins TRBV11-2 to TRBJ2-1; D is perhaps TRBD1 (6 bases). Germline loops: CDR1 SGHAT, CDR2 FQNNGV. The V and J ends lost 5 bases and 5 bases respectively, with 10 bases between them. The CDR3 has 13 residues.

The chain combines TRBV6-6 with TRBJ2-7, with D unclear. The CDR3 is 14 residues long. Germline assignment: CDR1 MNHNY and CDR2 SVGAGI (reference sequence). Trimming cost V 7 bases and J 4 bases, with 17 bases left between them. The chain's CDR3 is CASIDDGDLYEQYF. CDR3 DNA: TGTGCCAGCATCGACGACGGTGATTTGTACGAGCAGTACTTC.

The chain joins TRBV1 to TRBJ1-1. TRBV1 constitutes a pseudogene. CDR3 size: 18 residues. DNA for the CDR3: TGCACCAGCAGCCAAGTCGGGGGGGCCCCGGGGAGGAACACTGAAGCTTTCTTT. Its translation is CTSSQVGGAPGRNTEAFF.

This chain uses TRBV30 with TRBJ2-7; a possible D gene is TRBD2 (6 bases). Trimming pared 5 bases from V and 0 bases from J, leaving 11 bases between. The germline gives CDR1 GTSNPN, CDR2 SVGIG (reference sequence). The CDR3 covers 13 residues. CDR3 loop: CAWGDSYSYEQYF. DNA for the CDR3: TGTGCCTGGGGGGACTCGTACTCCTACGAGCAGTACTTC.

This chain joins TRBV9 and TRBJ2-2; D tentatively reads TRBD1 or TRBD2 (7 bases each). This CDR3 contains 17 residues. Germline assignment: CDR1 SGDLS and CDR2 YYNGEE. Trimming pared 0 bases from V and 1 base from J, leaving 13 bases between. The CDR3 sequence is CASSVDGGTVNTGELFF. CDR3 coding DNA: TGTGCCAGCAGCGTAGACGGGGGGACAGTGAACACCGGGGAGCTGTTTTTT.

Points on this clone: This same CDR3 is encoded by further DNA sequences in the sample. The chain employs TRBV4-1 and TRBJ2-7; 8 nucleotides align to TRBD1. Germline V lookup: CDR1 MGHRA, CDR2 YSYEKL. The CDR3 has 14 amino acids. V lost 4 bases to trimming and J lost 2 bases; unmatched junction nucleotides: 4. The CDR3 protein is CASSPGQGTYEQYF. The CDR3 DNA is TGCGCCAGCAGCCCCGGACAGGGAACCTACGAGCAGTACTTC.

The J gene is TRBJ2-4, the V gene TRBV9; D not resolved. Germline V CDR1 and CDR2: SGDLS, YYNGEE. The CDR3 loop spans 14 amino acids. The V end was cut by 0 bases, the J end by 4 bases, with 8 bases between. DNA for the CDR3: TGTGCCAGCAGCGTAGACGTGGGGAAAAACATTCAGTACTTC. Amino acids: CASSVDVGKNIQYF. Using reference TRBV9 and TRBJ2-4 for the parts outside the CDR3, the full variable domain is DSGVTQTPKHLITATGQRVTLRCSPRSGDLSVYWYQQSLDQGLQFLIQYYNGEERAKGNILERFSAQQFPDLHSELNLSSLELGDSALYFCASSVDVGKNIQYFGAGTRLSVL.

The rearrangement uses TRBV9 and TRBJ1-5; maybe TRBD1 (6 bases). CDR1 and CDR2 from the germline V gene are SGDLS and YYNGEE. V was clipped by 4 bases and J by 0 bases, with 14 bases between them. CDR3 length equals 16 residues. The CDR3: CASSPEGGDSNQPQHF. DNA of the CDR3: TGTGCCAGCAGCCCAGAGGGGGGGGATAGCAATCAGCCCCAGCATTTT.

The chain employs TRBV5-1 and TRBJ1-1, with D tentatively TRBD1 (5 bases). V lost 4 bases and J 5 bases, leaving 15 bases between the germline ends. CDR1 is SGHRS and CDR2 is YFSETQ in the germline V gene. CDR3 length: 14 amino acids. The CDR3 nucleotides are TGCGCCAGCAGCCCGCGGGACGGGAAGACTGAAGCTTTCTTT. Its translation is CASSPRDGKTEAFF.

V gene TRBV25-1 combines with J gene TRBJ1-2; 7 nucleotides agree with TRBD1. The trim removed 6 bases at V and 6 bases at J, leaving 7 bases unmatched. The CDR3 contains 13 residues. Germline CDR1 is MGHDK and CDR2 is SYGVNS. CDR3 region: CASSQGGADGYTF. In DNA, the CDR3 is TGTGCCAGCAGCCAGGGGGGCGCGGATGGCTACACCTTC.

In its sample, this clone was seen once. The J gene is TRBJ2-1, the V gene TRBV5-1; 7 nucleotides match TRBD1. Trimming at V came to 0 bases and at J to 8 bases, leaving 11 bases not matched to a gene. This CDR3 comprises 16 residues. Germline V gene lookup returns CDR1 SGHRS and CDR2 YFSETQ. The DNA of the CDR3 is TGCGCCAGCAGCTTGGACCGGGACAGCGACTTGGATGAGCAGTTCTTC. Residues: CASSLDRDSDLDEQFF.

The chain employs TRBV6-6 and TRBJ2-5; perhaps TRBD1 as D (6 bases). Trimming removed 3 bases at V and 3 bases at J, with 17 bases between. The CDR3 loop spans 16 amino acids. Germline lookup yields CDR1 MNHNY and CDR2 SVGAGI (reference sequence). In nucleotides, the CDR3 is TGTGCCAGCAGTTATCCTTCGACAGGCCTCGAAGAGACCCAGTACTTC. Its protein product is CASSYPSTGLEETQYF.

V usage is TRBV10-1 and J usage is TRBJ2-3; TRBD2 aligns across 10 bases. V was pared by 2 bases and J by 1 base, with 3 bases of the junction left unmatched. CDR3 length: 16 residues. The V gene's germline CDR1 is WNHNN and CDR2 SYGVQD (reference sequence). The chain's CDR3 is CASSEASGGRTDTQYF. The CDR3 nucleotides are TGCGCCAGCAGTGAGGCTAGCGGGGGTCGCACAGATACGCAGTATTTT.

The chain uses TRBV7-9 and TRBJ1-4; TRBD1 aligns across 7 bases. The CDR3 is made up of 18 amino acids. Germline values: CDR1 SEHNR, CDR2 FQNEAQ (reference sequence). V shed 5 bases and J 4 bases; nucleotides not matched to a gene: 16. Here the CDR3 DNA reads TGTGCCAGCAGCGATGGTCAGGGGGTCCTCTTAGATAATGAAAAACTGTTTTTT. It yields the protein CASSDGQGVLLDNEKLFF.

The chain joins TRBV6-1 to TRBJ1-1; the D is unclear. CDR3 length: 13 amino acids. Germline-derived CDR1 and CDR2 are MNHNS and SASEGT. V lost 7 bases and J 4 bases, leaving 13 bases between the germline ends. The CDR3 DNA sequence: TGTGCCAGCATCGACGGTGGGGTCACTGAAGCTTTCTTT. Amino acids: CASIDGGVTEAFF.